The source of this TCR beta chain is a study of T cell responses to AZD1222 COVID-19 vaccine. V lost 5 bases and J lost 3, with 8 bases in between. The CDR3 sequence is 13 residues long. Study results and caveats: Scientists sampled the repertoires only once the peak T cell response had passed. The CD4 TCRs associated with vaccination extended across spike and predominated at 160-218 and 743-854. Close to half of spike-specific TCRs reportedly recognize unmutated variant regions.

Regarding this clone: Its target is unknown.

Libraries were prepared by immunoSEQ multiplex PCR; TCRdb keeps only in-frame clonotypes and omits some of them. Here the sample spans some 170,000 clones, around 87% being singletons. This sequence joins TRBV12-3 or TRBV12-4 and TRBJ1-5; D is uncertain. This specimen consisted of peripheral blood, obtained 28 days after the second AZD1222 dose. The source is an adult who received the AZD1222 COVID-19 vaccine. The chain's CDR3 is CASSLVINQPQHF. DNA of the CDR3: TGTGCCAGCAGTCTGGTAATCAATCAGCCCCAGCATTTT.